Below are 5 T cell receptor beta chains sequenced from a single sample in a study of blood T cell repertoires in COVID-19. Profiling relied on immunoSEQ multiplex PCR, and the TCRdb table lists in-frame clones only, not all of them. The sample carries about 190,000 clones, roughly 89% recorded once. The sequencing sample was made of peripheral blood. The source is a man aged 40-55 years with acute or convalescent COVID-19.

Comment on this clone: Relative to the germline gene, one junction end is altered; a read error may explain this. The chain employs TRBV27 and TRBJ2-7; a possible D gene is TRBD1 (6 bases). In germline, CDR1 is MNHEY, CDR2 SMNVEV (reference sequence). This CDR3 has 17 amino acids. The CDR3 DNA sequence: TGTGCCAGCAGTTTCCAATTGGGGGCGGGCCACTCCCACGAGCAGTACTTC. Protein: CASSFQLGAGHSHEQYF.

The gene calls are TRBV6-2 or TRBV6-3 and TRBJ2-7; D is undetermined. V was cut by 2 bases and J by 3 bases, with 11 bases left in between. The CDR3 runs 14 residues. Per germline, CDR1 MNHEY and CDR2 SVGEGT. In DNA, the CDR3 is TGTGCCAGCAGTTACCCAGCCTCGGGCTACGAGCAGTACTTC. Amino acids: CASSYPASGYEQYF.

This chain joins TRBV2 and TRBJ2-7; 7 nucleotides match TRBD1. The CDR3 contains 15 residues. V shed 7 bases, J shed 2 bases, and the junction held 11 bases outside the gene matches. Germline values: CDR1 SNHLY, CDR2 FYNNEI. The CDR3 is CASNQYGQATYEQYF. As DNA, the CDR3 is TGTGCCAGCAACCAATATGGACAGGCCACCTACGAGCAGTACTTC.

The CDR3 DNA follows: TGTGCCAGCTCCGGGACAGGCACAAACTATGGCTACACCTTC. It translates to CASSGTGTNYGYTF. V gene TRBV7-9 combines with J gene TRBJ1-2; 8 bases match TRBD1. Germline CDR1 SEHNR, CDR2 FQNEAQ (reference sequence). CDR3 length equals 14 residues. V shed 8 bases and J 2 bases; nucleotides not matched to a gene: 7.

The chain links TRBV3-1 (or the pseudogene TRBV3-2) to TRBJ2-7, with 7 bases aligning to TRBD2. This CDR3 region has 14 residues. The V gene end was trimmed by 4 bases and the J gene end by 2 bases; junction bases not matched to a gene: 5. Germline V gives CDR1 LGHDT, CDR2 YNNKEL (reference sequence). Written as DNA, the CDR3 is TGTGCCAGCAGCCCCATAGCGGGCCCCTACGAGCAGTACTTC. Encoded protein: CASSPIAGPYEQYF.